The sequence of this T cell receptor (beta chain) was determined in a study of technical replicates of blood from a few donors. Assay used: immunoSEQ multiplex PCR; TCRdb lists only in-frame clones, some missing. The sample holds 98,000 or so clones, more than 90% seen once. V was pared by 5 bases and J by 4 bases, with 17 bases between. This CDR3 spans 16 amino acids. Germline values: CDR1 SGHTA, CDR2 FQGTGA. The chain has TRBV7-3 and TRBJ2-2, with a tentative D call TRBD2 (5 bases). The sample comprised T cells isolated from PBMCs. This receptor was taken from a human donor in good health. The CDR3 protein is CASSPTNGIGTGELFF. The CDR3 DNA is TGTGCCAGCAGCCCCACGAACGGGATAGGCACCGGGGAGCTGTTTTTT.